These T cell receptor beta chains were read from a single sample in a study of technical replicates of blood from a handful of donors. Only in-frame clones appear in the TCRdb table, and some are missing; sequencing was by immunoSEQ multiplex PCR. The repertoire has under 85,000 clones, about 92% of them found once; the top ten carry roughly 0.25%. Input material: T cells isolated from PBMCs. The receptors come from a human donor in good health. Both conserved end residues are part of each CDR3. The D gene is left open where the match is weak. Clone size is stated in some rows and not others, as once, few, many or a class when expanded.

>TRBV14|12|NA|TRBJ1-5|NA
CASSSSGHSQHF
TGTGCCAGCAGCTCGTCGGGACACAGCCAGCATTTT
>TRBV30|15|TRBD2|TRBJ2-1|NA
CAWSQASGGFNEQFF
TGTGCCTGGAGTCAGGCTAGCGGGGGTTTCAATGAGCAGTTCTTC
>TRBV5-1|12|NA|TRBJ2-1|NA
CASSLGAYGQFF
TGCGCCAGCAGCTTGGGAGCATATGGGCAGTTCTTC
>TRBV9|15|TRBD1|TRBJ1-2|NA
CASSSRTGVNYGYTF
TGTGCCAGCAGCTCCCGGACAGGGGTTAACTATGGCTACACCTTC
>TRBV9|15|NA|TRBJ1-1|NA
CASSGSGQMNTEAFF
TGTGCCAGCAGCGGATCTGGACAGATGAACACTGAAGCTTTCTTT
>TRBV5-1|14|TRBD1|TRBJ1-2|NA
CASSPDRANYGYTF
TGCGCCAGCAGCCCGGACAGGGCCAACTATGGCTACACCTTC
>TRBV5-4|20|TRBD2|TRBJ2-1|NA
CASSLGTATTSGRPWDEQFF
TGTGCCAGCAGCTTGGGGACAGCAACCACTAGCGGGAGGCCCTGGGATGAGCAGTTCTTC
>TRBV2|14|NA|TRBJ2-7|NA
CASSDSGVEHEQYF
TGTGCCAGCAGTGATTCAGGGGTAGAGCACGAGCAGTACTTC
>TRBV5-4|14|TRBD1|TRBJ2-7|NA
CASSGDSSSYEQYF
TGTGCCAGCAGCGGGGACAGCTCCTCCTACGAGCAGTACTTC
>TRBV7-8|16|TRBD2|TRBJ2-2|NA
CASSTPAGGNTGELFF
TGTGCCAGCAGCACACCCGCGGGGGGAAACACCGGGGAGCTGTTTTTT
>TRBV4-1|19|TRBD2|TRBJ2-3|NA
CASSQEATSGSTSTDTQYF
TGCGCCAGCAGCCAAGAAGCGACTAGCGGGAGTACTAGCACAGATACGCAGTATTTT
>TRBV9|15|NA|TRBJ1-4|NA
CASSATGVPNEKLFF
TGTGCCAGCAGCGCCACAGGCGTCCCCAATGAAAAACTGTTTTTT
>TRBV18|14|TRBD1|TRBJ2-7|few
CASSRGTEAYEQYF
TGTGCCAGCTCACGGGGGACAGAAGCCTACGAGCAGTACTTC
>TRBV11-3|17|TRBD1|TRBJ2-2|NA
CASSSLSDRVNTGELFF
TGTGCCAGCAGCTCACTTTCCGACAGGGTCAACACCGGGGAGCTGTTTTTT
>TRBV21-1|15|NA|TRBJ2-5|NA
CASIPDKGGRETQYF
TGTGCCAGCATCCCGGACAAGGGGGGGCGGGAGACCCAGTACTTC
>TRBV2|17|NA|TRBJ1-3|NA
CASRESASGAGGNTIYF
TGTGCCAGCAGGGAGTCTGCCTCAGGGGCAGGGGGAAACACCATATATTTT
>TRBV19|15|TRBD1|TRBJ2-7|NA
CASSTGQPGWIEQYF
TGTGCCAGTAGTACGGGACAGCCCGGTTGGATAGAGCAGTACTTC
>TRBV28|13|NA|TRBJ1-1|NA
CASTSTVHTEAFF
TGTGCCAGCACCTCGACAGTCCACACTGAAGCTTTCTTT
>TRBV7-6|15|NA|TRBJ2-1|NA
CASSRSRQTYNEQFF
TGTGCCAGCAGCCGTTCCCGACAGACCTACAATGAGCAGTTCTTC
>TRBV7-9|13|NA|TRBJ1-1|few
CASRAGWNTEAFF
TGTGCCAGCAGGGCAGGTTGGAACACTGAAGCTTTCTTT
>TRBV4-1|17|TRBD1|TRBJ1-5|NA
CASSKAGGQGAHQPQHF
TGCGCCAGCAGCAAGGCCGGGGGCCAGGGGGCACATCAGCCCCAGCATTTT
>TRBV11-2|14|NA|TRBJ2-7|NA
CASSFGGLGYEQYF
TGTGCCAGCAGCTTTGGCGGGCTGGGCTACGAGCAGTACTTC
>TRBV6-5|13|TRBD1|TRBJ2-7|NA
CAVLDRVLDEQYF
TGTGCCGTCCTCGACAGGGTACTCGACGAGCAGTACTTC
>TRBV7-9|14|NA|TRBJ1-4|NA
CASSTPRGNEKLFF
TGTGCCAGCAGCACGCCACGCGGAAATGAAAAACTGTTTTTT
>TRBV5-1|16|TRBD2|TRBJ2-2|NA
CASSLAGLAGAGELFF
TGCGCCAGCAGCTTGGCCGGACTAGCGGGGGCCGGGGAGCTGTTTTTT
>TRBV28|18|TRBD2|TRBJ2-7|NA
CASSSPRGGRGSSYEQYF
TGTGCCAGCAGTTCCCCTAGGGGCGGGAGGGGGAGCTCCTACGAGCAGTACTTC
>TRBV2|15|TRBD2|TRBJ2-3|NA
CASMASGGGTDTQYF
TGTGCCAGCATGGCTAGCGGAGGGGGCACAGATACGCAGTATTTT
>TRBV10-2|12|NA|TRBJ1-2|NA
CASRTDSYGYTF
TGCGCCAGCAGGACCGACAGCTATGGCTACACCTTC
>TRBV5-1|17|TRBD2|TRBJ2-2|NA
CASSLTSGGLNTGELFF
TGCGCCAGCAGCCTGACTAGCGGGGGGTTGAACACCGGGGAGCTGTTTTTT
>TRBV7-9|15|TRBD1|TRBJ2-3|NA
CASPDPGQSTDTQYF
TGTGCCAGCCCAGATCCGGGACAGAGCACAGATACGCAGTATTTT
>TRBV5-1|14|NA|TRBJ2-7|few
CASSPGDTSYEQYF
TGCGCCAGCAGCCCAGGGGACACAAGCTACGAGCAGTACTTC
>TRBV6-6|11|NA|TRBJ2-4|NA
CASSPGDIQYF
TGTGCCAGCAGCCCTGGAGACATTCAGTACTTC
>TRBV6-1|13|NA|TRBJ1-5|NA
CASSDNSNQPQHF
TGTGCCAGCAGTGACAATAGCAATCAGCCCCAGCATTTT
>TRBV11-3|17|TRBD1|TRBJ1-1|once
CASSPQEQGARNTEAFF
TGTGCCAGCAGCCCGCAAGAACAGGGGGCGCGGAACACTGAAGCTTTCTTT
>TRBV30|10|NA|TRBJ2-5|NA
CAWSGETQYF
TGTGCCTGGAGCGGGGAGACCCAGTACTTC
>TRBV4-2|17|TRBD1|TRBJ2-7|NA
CASSQEYGTGGSYEQYF
TGTGCCAGCAGCCAAGAATATGGGACAGGGGGCTCCTACGAGCAGTACTTC
>TRBV6-5|15|TRBD2|TRBJ2-7|NA
CASSYRSSGTYEQYF
TGTGCCAGCAGTTACAGGTCTAGCGGGACCTACGAGCAGTACTTC
>TRBV19|14|TRBD1|TRBJ2-5|NA
CASSIRQGQETQYF
TGTGCCAGTAGTATCCGACAGGGACAAGAGACCCAGTACTTC